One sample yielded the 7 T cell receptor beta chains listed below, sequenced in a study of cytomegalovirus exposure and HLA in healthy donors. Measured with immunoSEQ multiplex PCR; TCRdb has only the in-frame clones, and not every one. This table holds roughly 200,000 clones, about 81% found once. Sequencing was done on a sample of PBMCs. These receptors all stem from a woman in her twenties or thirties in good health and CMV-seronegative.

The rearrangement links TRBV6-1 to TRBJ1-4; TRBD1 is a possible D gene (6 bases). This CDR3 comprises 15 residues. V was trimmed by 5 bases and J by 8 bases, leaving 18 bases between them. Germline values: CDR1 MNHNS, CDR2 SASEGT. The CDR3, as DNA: TGTGCCAGCAGTCCATCCGGGACATCACTCGAAAAACTGTTTTTT. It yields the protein CASSPSGTSLEKLFF.

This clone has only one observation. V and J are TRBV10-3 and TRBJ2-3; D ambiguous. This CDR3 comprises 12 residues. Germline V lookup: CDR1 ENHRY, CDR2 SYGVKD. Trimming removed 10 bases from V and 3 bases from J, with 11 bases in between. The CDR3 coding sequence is TGTGCCACCAATCATGAGACAGATACGCAGTATTTT. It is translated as CATNHETDTQYF.

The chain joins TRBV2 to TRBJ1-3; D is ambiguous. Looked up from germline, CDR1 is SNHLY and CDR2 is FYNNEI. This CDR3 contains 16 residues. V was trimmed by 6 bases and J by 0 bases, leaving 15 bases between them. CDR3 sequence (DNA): TGTGCCAGCAGCGCCGAGTTACGGTTCTCTGGAAACACCATATATTTT. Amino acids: CASSAELRFSGNTIYF.

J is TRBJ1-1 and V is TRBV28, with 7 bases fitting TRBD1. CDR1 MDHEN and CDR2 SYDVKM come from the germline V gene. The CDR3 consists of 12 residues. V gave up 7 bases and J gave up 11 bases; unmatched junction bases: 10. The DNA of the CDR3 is TGTGCCAGCAATGGAGACAGGGCCGCGGCTTTCTTT. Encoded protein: CASNGDRAAAFF. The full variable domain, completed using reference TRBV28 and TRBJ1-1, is DVKVTQSSRYLVKRTGEKVFLECVQDMDHENMFWYRQDPGLGLRLIYFSYDVKMKEKGDIPEGYSVSREKKERFSLILESASTNQTSMYLCASNGDRAAAFFGQGTRLTVV.

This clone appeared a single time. The CDR3 region is CASSKNRAADTQYF. The DNA for the CDR3 is TGTGCCAGCAGTAAGAACAGGGCAGCAGATACGCAGTATTTT. V is TRBV2 and J is TRBJ2-3; TRBD1 is a possible D gene (6 bases). Germline-derived CDR1 and CDR2 are SNHLY and FYNNEI. The CDR3 loop spans 14 amino acids. Trimming pared 5 bases from V and 4 bases from J, leaving 13 bases between.

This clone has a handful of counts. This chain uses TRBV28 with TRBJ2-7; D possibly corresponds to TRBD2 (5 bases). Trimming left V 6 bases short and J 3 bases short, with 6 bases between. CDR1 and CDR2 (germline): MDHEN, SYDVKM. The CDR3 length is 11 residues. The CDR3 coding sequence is TGTGCCAGCAGCGAGGGCTACGAGCAGTACTTC. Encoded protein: CASSEGYEQYF. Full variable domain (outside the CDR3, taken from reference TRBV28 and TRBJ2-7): DVKVTQSSRYLVKRTGEKVFLECVQDMDHENMFWYRQDPGLGLRLIYFSYDVKMKEKGDIPEGYSVSREKKERFSLILESASTNQTSMYLCASSEGYEQYFGPGTRLTVT.

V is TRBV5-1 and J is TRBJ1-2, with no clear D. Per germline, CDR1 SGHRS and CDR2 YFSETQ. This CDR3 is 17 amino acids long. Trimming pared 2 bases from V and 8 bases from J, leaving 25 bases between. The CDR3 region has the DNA TGCGCCAGCAGCTTTTCATCCCAGGTCGGTGTAGCGGAGGGCTACACCTTC. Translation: CASSFSSQVGVAEGYTF.